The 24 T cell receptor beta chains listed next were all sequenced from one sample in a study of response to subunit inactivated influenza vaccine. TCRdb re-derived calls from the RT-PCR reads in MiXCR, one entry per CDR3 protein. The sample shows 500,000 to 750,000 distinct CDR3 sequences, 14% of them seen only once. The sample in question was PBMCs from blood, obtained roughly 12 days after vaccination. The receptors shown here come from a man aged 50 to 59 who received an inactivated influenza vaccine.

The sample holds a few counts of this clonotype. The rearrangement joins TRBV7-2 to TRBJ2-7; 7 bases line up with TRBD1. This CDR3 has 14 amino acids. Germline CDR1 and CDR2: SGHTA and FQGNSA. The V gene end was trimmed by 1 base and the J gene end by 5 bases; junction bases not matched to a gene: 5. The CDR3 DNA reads TGTGCCAGCAGCTTAGGGGGACAGAAAAACGAGCAGTACTTC. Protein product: CASSLGGQKNEQYF.

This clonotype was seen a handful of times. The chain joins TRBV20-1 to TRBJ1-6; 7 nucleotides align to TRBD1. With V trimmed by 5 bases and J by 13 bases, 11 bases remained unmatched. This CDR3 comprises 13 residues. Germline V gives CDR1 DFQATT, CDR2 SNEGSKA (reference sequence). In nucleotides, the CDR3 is TGCAGTGCTTTAACAGGGGAAGGGATCCCCCTCCACTTT. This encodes CSALTGEGIPLHF.

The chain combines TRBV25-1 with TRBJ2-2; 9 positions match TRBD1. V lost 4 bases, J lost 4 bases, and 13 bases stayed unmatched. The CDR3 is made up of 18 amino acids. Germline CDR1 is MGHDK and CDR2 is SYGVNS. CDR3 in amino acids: CASSGDREWEWGTGELFF. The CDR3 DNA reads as TGTGCCAGCAGTGGGGACAGGGAATGGGAGTGGGGCACCGGGGAGCTGTTTTTT.

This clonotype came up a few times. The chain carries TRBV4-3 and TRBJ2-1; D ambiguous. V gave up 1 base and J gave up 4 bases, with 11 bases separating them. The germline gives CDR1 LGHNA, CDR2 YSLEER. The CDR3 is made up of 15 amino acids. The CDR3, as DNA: TGCGCCAGCAGCCAAGGACGTAAGCCTTACAATGAGCAGTTCTTC. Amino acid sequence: CASSQGRKPYNEQFF.

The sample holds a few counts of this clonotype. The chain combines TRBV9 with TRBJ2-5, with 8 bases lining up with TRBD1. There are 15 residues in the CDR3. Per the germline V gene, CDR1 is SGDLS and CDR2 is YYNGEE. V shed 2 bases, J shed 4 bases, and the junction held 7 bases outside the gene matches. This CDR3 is CASSVVDRVGETQYF. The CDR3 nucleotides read TGTGCCAGCAGCGTGGTGGACAGGGTGGGAGAGACCCAGTACTTC.

The CDR3 nucleotides are TGCAGTCTCCGGGGCCCTGGGTACAATGAGCAGTTCTTC. Amino acid sequence: CSLRGPGYNEQFF. This chain joins TRBV20-1 and TRBJ2-1; D assignment may be TRBD1 or TRBD2 (5 bases each). The CDR3 contains 13 residues. The V gene lost 8 bases and the J gene lost 4 bases, with 15 bases spanning the gap. CDR1 and CDR2 from the germline V gene are DFQATT and SNEGSKA (reference sequence).

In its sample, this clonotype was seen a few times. This CDR3 reads CASSRTGSGSNTGELFF. CDR3 DNA: TGCGCCAGCAGCCGAACCGGGTCAGGGTCGAACACCGGGGAGCTGTTTTTT. The rearrangement uses TRBV5-1 and TRBJ2-2, with D possibly being TRBD1 (5 bases). The V gene lost 4 bases and the J gene lost 0 bases, with 16 bases spanning the gap. The germline gives CDR1 SGHRS, CDR2 YFSETQ. The CDR3 length is 17 residues.

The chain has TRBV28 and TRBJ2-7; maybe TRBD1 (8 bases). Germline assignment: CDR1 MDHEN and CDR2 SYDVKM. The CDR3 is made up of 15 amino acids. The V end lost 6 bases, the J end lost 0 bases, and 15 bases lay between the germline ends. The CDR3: CASRIYRGGSYEQYF. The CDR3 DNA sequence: TGTGCCAGCAGGATCTACAGGGGGGGCTCCTACGAGCAGTACTTC.

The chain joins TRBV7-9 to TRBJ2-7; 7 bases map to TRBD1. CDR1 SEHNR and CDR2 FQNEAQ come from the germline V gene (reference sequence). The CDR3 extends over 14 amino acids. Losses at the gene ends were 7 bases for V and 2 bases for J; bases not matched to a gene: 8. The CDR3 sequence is CASNSRQGPYEQYF. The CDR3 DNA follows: TGTGCCAGCAACTCTCGACAGGGCCCCTACGAGCAGTACTTC.

The CDR3 region has the DNA TGTGCCAGCAGCTCACAAACTATGTCCGAGCAGTACTTC. Its protein product is CASSSQTMSEQYF. The chain links TRBV7-2 to TRBJ2-7; the D is unclear. V gave up 4 bases and J gave up 6 bases, with 13 bases separating them. Germline V gene sequence: CDR1 SGHTA, CDR2 FQGNSA. The CDR3 spans 13 residues.

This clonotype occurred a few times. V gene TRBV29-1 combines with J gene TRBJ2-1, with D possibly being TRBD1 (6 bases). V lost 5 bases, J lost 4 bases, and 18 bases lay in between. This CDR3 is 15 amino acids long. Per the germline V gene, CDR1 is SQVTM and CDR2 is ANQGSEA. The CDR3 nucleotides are TGCAGCGTTTTACACCCACCAGGGGCTTACAATGAGCAGTTCTTC. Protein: CSVLHPPGAYNEQFF.

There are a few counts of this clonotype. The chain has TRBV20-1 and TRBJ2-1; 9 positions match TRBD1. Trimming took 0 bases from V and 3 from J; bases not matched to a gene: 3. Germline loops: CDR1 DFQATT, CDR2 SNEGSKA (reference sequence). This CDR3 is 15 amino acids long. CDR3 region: CSAREGTGNYNEQFF. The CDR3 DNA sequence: TGCAGTGCTAGAGAGGGGACAGGGAACTACAATGAGCAGTTCTTC.

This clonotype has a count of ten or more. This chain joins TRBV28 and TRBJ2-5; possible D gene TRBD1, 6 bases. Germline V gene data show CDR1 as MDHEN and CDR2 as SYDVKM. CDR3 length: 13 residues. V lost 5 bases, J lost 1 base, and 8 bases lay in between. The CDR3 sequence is CASSKDSQETQYF. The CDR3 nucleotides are TGTGCCAGCAGTAAGGACAGCCAAGAGACCCAGTACTTC. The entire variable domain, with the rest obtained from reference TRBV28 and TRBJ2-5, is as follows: DVKVTQSSRYLVKRTGEKVFLECVQDMDHENMFWYRQDPGLGLRLIYFSYDVKMKEKGDIPEGYSVSREKKERFSLILESASTNQTSMYLCASSKDSQETQYFGPGTRLLVL.

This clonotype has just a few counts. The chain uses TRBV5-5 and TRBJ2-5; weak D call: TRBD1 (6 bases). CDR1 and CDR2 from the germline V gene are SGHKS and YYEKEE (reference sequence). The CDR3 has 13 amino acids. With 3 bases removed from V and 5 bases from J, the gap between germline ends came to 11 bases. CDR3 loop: CASSSQGFETQYF. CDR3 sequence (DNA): TGTGCCAGCAGCTCACAGGGTTTCGAGACCCAGTACTTC.

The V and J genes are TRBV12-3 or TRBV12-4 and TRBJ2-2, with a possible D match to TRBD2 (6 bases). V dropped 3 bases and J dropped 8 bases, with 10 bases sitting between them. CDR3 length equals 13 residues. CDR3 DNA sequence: TGTGCCAGCAGTTTCGCGGCGGGGGGGGAGCTGTTTTTT. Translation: CASSFAAGGELFF.

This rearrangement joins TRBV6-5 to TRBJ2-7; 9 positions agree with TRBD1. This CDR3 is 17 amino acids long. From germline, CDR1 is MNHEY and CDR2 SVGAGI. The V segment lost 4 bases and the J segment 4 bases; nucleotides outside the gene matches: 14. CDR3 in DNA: TGTGCCAGCAGTTTCTCCCCCGGGACAGGGTATCTTTACGAGCAGTACTTC. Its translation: CASSFSPGTGYLYEQYF.

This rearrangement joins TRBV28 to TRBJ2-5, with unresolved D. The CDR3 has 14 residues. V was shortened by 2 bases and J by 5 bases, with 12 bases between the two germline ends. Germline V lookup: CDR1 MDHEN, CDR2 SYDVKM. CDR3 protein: CASSLELTEETQYF. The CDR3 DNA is TGTGCCAGCAGTTTAGAACTAACGGAGGAGACCCAGTACTTC.

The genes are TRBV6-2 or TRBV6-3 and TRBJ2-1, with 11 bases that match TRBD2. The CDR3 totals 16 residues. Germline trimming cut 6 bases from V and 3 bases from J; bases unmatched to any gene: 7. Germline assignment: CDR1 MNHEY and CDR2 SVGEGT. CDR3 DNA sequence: TGTGCCAGCAGCCAAACTAGCGGGGGCTTCTACAATGAGCAGTTCTTC. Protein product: CASSQTSGGFYNEQFF.

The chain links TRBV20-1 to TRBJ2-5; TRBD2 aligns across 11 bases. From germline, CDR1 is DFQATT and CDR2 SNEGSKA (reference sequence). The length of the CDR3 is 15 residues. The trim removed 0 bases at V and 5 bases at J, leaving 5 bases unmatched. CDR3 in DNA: TGCAGTGCTAGAGATTTAGCGGGGGGGCCCGAGACCCAGTACTTC. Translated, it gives CSARDLAGGPETQYF.

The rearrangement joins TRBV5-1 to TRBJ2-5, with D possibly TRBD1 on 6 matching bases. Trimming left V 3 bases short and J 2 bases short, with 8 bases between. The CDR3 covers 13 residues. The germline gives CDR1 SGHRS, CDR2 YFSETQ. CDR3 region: CASSYQGQETQYF. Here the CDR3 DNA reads TGCGCCAGCAGCTACCAGGGGCAAGAGACCCAGTACTTC.

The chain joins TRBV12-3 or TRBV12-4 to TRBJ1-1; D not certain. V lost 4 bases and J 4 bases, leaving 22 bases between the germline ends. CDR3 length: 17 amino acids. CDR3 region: CASSSQGMGIGGTEAFF. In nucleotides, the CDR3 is TGTGCCAGCAGTTCCCAAGGTATGGGAATAGGTGGCACTGAAGCTTTCTTT.

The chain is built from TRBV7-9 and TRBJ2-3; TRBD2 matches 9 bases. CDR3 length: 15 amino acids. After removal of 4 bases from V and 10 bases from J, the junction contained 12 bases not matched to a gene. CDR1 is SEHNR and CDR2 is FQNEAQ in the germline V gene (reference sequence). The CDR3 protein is CASSSRGGSGSAQYF. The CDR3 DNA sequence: TGTGCCAGCAGCTCCCGTGGGGGTAGCGGGAGTGCGCAGTATTTT.

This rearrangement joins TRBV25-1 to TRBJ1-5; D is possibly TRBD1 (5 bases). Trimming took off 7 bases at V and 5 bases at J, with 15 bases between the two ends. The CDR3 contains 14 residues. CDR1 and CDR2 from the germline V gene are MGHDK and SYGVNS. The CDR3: CASMAAGSYQPQHF. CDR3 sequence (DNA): TGTGCCAGCATGGCGGCAGGGAGTTATCAGCCCCAGCATTTT.

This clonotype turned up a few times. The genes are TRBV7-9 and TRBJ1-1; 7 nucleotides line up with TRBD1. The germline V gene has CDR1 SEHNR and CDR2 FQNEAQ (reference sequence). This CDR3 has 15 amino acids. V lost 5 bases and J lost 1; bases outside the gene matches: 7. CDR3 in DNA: TGTGCCAGCAGCCGCCACCGGGACAGGAACACTGAAGCTTTCTTT. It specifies CASSRHRDRNTEAFF.